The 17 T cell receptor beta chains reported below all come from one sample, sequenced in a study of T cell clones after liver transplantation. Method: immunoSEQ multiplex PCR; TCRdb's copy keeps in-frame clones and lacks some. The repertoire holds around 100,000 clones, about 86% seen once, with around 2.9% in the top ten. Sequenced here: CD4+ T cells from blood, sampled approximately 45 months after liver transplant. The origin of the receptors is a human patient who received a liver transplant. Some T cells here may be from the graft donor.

CDR3 nucleotides: TGTGCCAGCAGCTTAATTGGGACAGGGGGGACTAGCGGACAAGAGACCCAGTACTTC. Protein: CASSLIGTGGTSGQETQYF. The chain employs TRBV7-3 and TRBJ2-5; D is possibly TRBD1 or TRBD2 (11 bases each). V lost 1 base and J 2 bases, leaving 23 bases between the germline ends. CDR1 and CDR2 (germline): SGHTA, FQGTGA. The CDR3 spans 19 residues.

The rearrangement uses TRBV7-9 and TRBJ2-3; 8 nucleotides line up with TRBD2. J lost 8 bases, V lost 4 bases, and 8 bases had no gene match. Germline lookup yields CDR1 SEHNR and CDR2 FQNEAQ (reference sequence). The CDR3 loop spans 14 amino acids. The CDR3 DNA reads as TGTGCCAGCAGCTATCCGGGACTAGAAGCTACGCAGTATTTT. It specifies CASSYPGLEATQYF.

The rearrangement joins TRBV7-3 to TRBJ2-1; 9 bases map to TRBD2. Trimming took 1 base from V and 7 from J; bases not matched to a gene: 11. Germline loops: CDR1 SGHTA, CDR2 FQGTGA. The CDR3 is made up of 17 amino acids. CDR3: CASSLKGSGGPFNEQFF. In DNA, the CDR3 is TGTGCCAGCAGCTTAAAGGGTAGCGGGGGTCCCTTTAATGAGCAGTTCTTC.

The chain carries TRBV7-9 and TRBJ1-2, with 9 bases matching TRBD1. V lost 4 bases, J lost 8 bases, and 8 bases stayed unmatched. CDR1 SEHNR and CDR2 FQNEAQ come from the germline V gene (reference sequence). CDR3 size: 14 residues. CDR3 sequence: CASSWGQGARGYTF. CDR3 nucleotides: TGTGCCAGCAGCTGGGGACAGGGAGCTCGGGGCTACACCTTC.

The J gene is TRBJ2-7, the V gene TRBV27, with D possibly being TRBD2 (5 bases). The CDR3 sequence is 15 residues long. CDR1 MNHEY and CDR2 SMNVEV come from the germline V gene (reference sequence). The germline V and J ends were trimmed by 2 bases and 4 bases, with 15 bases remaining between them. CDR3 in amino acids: CASSLRTVDLYEQYF. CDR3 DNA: TGTGCCAGCAGTTTAAGGACGGTGGACTTATACGAGCAGTACTTC.

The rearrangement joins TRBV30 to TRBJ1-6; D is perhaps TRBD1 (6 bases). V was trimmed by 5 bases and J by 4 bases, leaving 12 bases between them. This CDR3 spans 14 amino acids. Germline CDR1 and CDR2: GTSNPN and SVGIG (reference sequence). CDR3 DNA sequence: TGTGCCTGGGGCAAACAGGGATATAATTCACCCCTCCACTTT. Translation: CAWGKQGYNSPLHF.

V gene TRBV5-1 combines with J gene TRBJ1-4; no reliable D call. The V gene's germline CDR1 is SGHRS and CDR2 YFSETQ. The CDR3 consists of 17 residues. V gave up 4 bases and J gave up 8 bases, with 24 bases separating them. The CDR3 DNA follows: TGCGCCAGCAGCCGCTTCCTTGGGAGGGAGTTATCGGAAAAACTGTTTTTT. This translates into CASSRFLGRELSEKLFF.

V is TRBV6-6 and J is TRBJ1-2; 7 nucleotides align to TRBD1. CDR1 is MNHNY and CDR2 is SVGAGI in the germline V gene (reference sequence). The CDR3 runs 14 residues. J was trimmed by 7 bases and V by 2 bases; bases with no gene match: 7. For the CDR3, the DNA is TGTGCCAGCAGTTACCGAGACAGGGAACGTGGCTACACCTTC. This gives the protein CASSYRDRERGYTF.

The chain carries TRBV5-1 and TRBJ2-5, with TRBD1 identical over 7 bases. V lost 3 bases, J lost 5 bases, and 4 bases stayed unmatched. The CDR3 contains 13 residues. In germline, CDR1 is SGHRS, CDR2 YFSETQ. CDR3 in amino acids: CASSWDSPETQYF. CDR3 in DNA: TGCGCCAGCAGCTGGGACAGTCCGGAGACCCAGTACTTC.

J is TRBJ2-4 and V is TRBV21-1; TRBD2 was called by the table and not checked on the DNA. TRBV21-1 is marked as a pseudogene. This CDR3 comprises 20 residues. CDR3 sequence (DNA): TGTGCCAGCAGCACCAGGAAAGGAGGTTGTACAGCCCTAGCCAAAAACATTCAGTACTTC. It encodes CASSTRKGGCTALAKNIQYF.

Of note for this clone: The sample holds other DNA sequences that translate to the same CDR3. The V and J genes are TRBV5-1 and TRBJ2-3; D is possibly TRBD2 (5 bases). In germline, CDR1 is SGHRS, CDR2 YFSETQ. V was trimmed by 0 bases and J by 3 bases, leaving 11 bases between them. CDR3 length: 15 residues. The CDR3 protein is CASSLAGDRTDTQYF. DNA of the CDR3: TGCGCCAGCAGCTTGGCCGGGGATAGGACAGATACGCAGTATTTT. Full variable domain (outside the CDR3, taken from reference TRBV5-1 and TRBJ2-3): KAGVTQTPRYLIKTRGQQVTLSCSPISGHRSVSWYQQTPGQGLQFLFEYFSETQRNKGNFPGRFSGRQFSNSRSEMNVSTLELGDSALYLCASSLAGDRTDTQYFGPGTRLTVL.

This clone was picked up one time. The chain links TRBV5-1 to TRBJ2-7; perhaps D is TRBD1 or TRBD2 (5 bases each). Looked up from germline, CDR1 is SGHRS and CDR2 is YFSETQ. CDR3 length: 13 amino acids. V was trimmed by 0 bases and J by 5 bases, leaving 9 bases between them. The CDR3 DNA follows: TGCGCCAGCAGCTTGGAGGGACCCCACGAGCAGTACTTC. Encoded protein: CASSLEGPHEQYF.

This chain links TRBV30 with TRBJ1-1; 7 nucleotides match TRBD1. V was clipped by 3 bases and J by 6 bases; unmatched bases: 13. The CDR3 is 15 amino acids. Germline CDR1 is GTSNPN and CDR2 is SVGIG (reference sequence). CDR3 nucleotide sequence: TGTGCCTGGAGCTCTAGGGGTGGAGGGACAGCTGAAGCTTTCTTT. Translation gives CAWSSRGGGTAEAFF.

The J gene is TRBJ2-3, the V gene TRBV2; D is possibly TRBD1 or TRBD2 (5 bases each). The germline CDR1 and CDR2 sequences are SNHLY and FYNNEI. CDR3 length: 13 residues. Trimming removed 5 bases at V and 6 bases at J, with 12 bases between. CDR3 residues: CASSPGLADTQYF. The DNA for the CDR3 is TGTGCCAGCAGTCCGGGGCTGGCGGATACGCAGTATTTT.

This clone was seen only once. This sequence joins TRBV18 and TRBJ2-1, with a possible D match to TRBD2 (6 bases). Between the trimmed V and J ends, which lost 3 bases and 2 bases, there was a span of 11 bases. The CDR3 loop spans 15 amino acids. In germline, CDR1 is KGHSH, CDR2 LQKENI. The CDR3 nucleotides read TGTGCCAGCTCACCCTGGGGGGAGACCTACAATGAGCAGTTCTTC. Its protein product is CASSPWGETYNEQFF. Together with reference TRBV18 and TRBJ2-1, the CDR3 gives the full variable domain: NAGVMQNPRHLVRRRGQEARLRCSPMKGHSHVYWYRQLPEEGLKFMVYLQKENIIDESGMPKERFSAEFPKEGPSILRIQQVVRGDSAAYFCASSPWGETYNEQFFGPGTRLTVL.

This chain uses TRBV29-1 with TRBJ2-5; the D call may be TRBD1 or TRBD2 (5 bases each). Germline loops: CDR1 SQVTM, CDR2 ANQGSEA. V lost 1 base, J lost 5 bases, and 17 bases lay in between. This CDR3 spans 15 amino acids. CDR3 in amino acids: CSVEADGAISETQYF. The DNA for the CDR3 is TGCAGCGTTGAAGCAGACGGGGCGATCTCTGAGACCCAGTACTTC.

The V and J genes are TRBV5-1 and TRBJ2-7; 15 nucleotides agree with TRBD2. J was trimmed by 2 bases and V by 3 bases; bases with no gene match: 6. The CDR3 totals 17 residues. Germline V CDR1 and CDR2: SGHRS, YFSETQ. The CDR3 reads CASSWTSGRASTYEQYF. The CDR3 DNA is TGCGCCAGCAGCTGGACTAGCGGGAGGGCCTCCACCTACGAGCAGTACTTC.